This entry describes one TCR beta chain. Antigen unknown. TCRdb keeps only in-frame clones here, not all; method: immunoSEQ multiplex PCR. The sample has some 110,000 clones, 90% seen once. The V end was cut by 7 bases, the J end by 6 bases, with 18 bases between. CDR1 and CDR2 (germline): SNHLY, FYNNEI. The CDR3 consists of 15 residues. This record belongs to a study of graft-versus-host responses after intestinal transplantation. Broader study findings: The highest levels of circulating GvH clones went along with early declines in HvG clones after transplant.

Sequences were derived from unstimulated CD4+ T cells sorted from spleen or lymph node cells, sampled before intestinal transplant. The genes are TRBV2 and TRBJ2-2; D may be TRBD1 (6 bases). This sequence was found in a human donor who received an intestinal transplant. CDR3 DNA sequence: TGTGCCAGCAAGTTACAGGGCGTTGGAGCCGGGGAGCTGTTTTTT. Translation gives CASKLQGVGAGELFF.